This TCR beta chain was recorded in a study of cytomegalovirus exposure and HLA in healthy donors. Generated by immunoSEQ multiplex PCR, the TCRdb table keeps only in-frame clones and is missing some. The table lists about 74,000 clones, roughly 94% of them singletons, with 1.9% in the top ten. This clone was seen just once. This CDR3 contains 14 residues. The germline CDR1 and CDR2 sequences are SGHDT and YYEEEE. V lost 4 bases and J lost 6, with 14 bases in between. The V and J genes are TRBV5-6 and TRBJ1-5, with D maybe TRBD1 (6 bases). This receptor was taken from a woman between 18 and 30 years old in good health and CMV-seropositive. The source material was PBMCs. CDR3 coding DNA: TGTGCCAGCAGCGGCCGACAGGCCGGTCAGCCCCAGCATTTT. Amino acid sequence: CASSGRQAGQPQHF.